This passage covers 19 T cell receptor beta chains from one sample sequenced in a study of blood T cell repertoires in COVID-19 (TCRdb year 2020). The library relied on the immunoSEQ multiplex PCR assay. TCRdb re-hosts the immuneACCESS table, in-frame sequences only. Its copies lack some clones; in the studies checked, an unresolved V gene accounts for under half of them, and the cause for the rest is not known. The sample records approximately 460,000 clones, nearly 90% of which are singletons. The ten largest clones take up around 0.95% of the sample. Material for sequencing was peripheral blood. The receptors come from a man between 18 and 29 years old with COVID-19, enrolled during active disease.

This clone was seen only once. This CDR3 is also generated by other DNA sequences in the sample. The gene calls are TRBV19 and TRBJ1-6; D might be TRBD1 (5 bases). Germline lookup yields CDR1 LNHDA and CDR2 SQIVND (reference sequence). V lost 6 bases and J lost 7, with 13 bases in between. This CDR3 has 14 amino acids. The CDR3 DNA reads TGTGCCAGTAGCACCGGGGGTAGGAATTCACCCCTCCACTTT. This codes for CASSTGGRNSPLHF.

This clone showed up just a few times. The V gene is TRBV7-3, the J gene TRBJ2-7; D unresolved. Trimming cost V 5 bases and J 3 bases, with 2 bases left between them. This CDR3 has 10 residues. The V gene's germline CDR1 is SGHTA and CDR2 FQGTGA. The CDR3 DNA is TGTGCCAGCAGCCACTACGAGCAGTACTTC. It is translated as CASSHYEQYF.

This clone has a handful of counts. This rearrangement joins TRBV3-1 (or the pseudogene TRBV3-2) to TRBJ2-7; 8 bases match TRBD2. In germline, CDR1 is LGHDT, CDR2 YNNKEL (reference sequence). Germline trimming cut 4 bases from V and 1 base from J; bases unmatched to any gene: 3. This CDR3 region has 14 residues. Here the CDR3 DNA reads TGTGCCAGCAGCCGAAAGCGGGAGTCCTACGAGCAGTACTTC. Amino acids: CASSRKRESYEQYF.

The rearrangement uses TRBV4-1 and TRBJ1-6; tentative D call: TRBD1 (5 bases). This CDR3 region has 15 residues. Germline values: CDR1 MGHRA, CDR2 YSYEKL. V was shortened by 0 bases and J by 13 bases, with 16 bases between the two germline ends. CDR3 sequence reads: CASSQEGASSLPLHF. The CDR3 coding sequence is TGCGCCAGCAGCCAAGAAGGGGCATCGTCGCTTCCCCTCCACTTT.

The V call is TRBV3-1 (or the pseudogene TRBV3-2), the J call TRBJ1-3; 7 nucleotides align to TRBD1. V was pared by 0 bases and J by 4 bases, with 3 bases of the junction left unmatched. Germline V lookup: CDR1 LGHDT, CDR2 YNNKEL (reference sequence). The CDR3 spans 15 residues. The CDR3 DNA sequence: TGTGCCAGCAGCCAAGACAGGGGGACAGGAAACACCATATATTTT. It translates to CASSQDRGTGNTIYF.

This clone came up once. The chain joins TRBV27 to TRBJ2-1, with D perhaps matching TRBD2 (5 bases). This CDR3 contains 13 residues. Germline assignment: CDR1 MNHEY and CDR2 SMNVEV (reference sequence). The ends were cut back, 8 bases at V and 7 bases at J, with 15 bases in the middle. The CDR3 loop is CASRKPRGNEQFF. CDR3 DNA sequence: TGTGCCAGCCGCAAACCCCGAGGGAATGAGCAGTTCTTC.

The rearrangement links TRBV2 to TRBJ2-1; D may be TRBD1 (6 bases). This CDR3 is built from 16 residues. V was pared by 6 bases and J by 0 bases, with 15 bases between. The germline CDR1 and CDR2 sequences are SNHLY and FYNNEI. The CDR3 loop reads CASRKGQSTSYNEQFF. The CDR3 DNA sequence: TGTGCCAGCAGGAAAGGACAGTCAACCTCCTACAATGAGCAGTTCTTC.

This chain connects TRBV3-1 (or the pseudogene TRBV3-2) to TRBJ1-5, with D uncertain. V shed 0 bases and J shed 5 bases, with 11 bases lying between them. From germline, CDR1 is LGHDT and CDR2 YNNKEL (reference sequence). The CDR3 totals 15 residues. The CDR3 here is CASSQDSRGDQPQHF. CDR3 nucleotides: TGTGCCAGCAGCCAAGATAGTCGGGGTGATCAGCCCCAGCATTTT.

This clone was observed a handful of times. The chain employs TRBV5-8 and TRBJ2-7, with D maybe TRBD1 (6 bases). The CDR3 totals 12 residues. Trimming left V 4 bases short and J 5 bases short, with 10 bases between. Germline V gives CDR1 SGHTS, CDR2 YDEGEE. CDR3 region: CASSIRQDEQYF. The DNA for the CDR3 is TGTGCCAGCAGCATACGACAGGACGAGCAGTACTTC.

This chain connects TRBV5-1 to TRBJ2-3; 7 nucleotides agree with TRBD1. Per the germline V gene, CDR1 is SGHRS and CDR2 is YFSETQ. The junction had 8 bases not matched to a gene; V was cut back by 4 bases and J by 6 bases. CDR3 size: 14 residues. DNA of the CDR3: TGCGCCAGCAGCCAACAGGGGCTGGTGGATACGCAGTATTTT. As protein: CASSQQGLVDTQYF. The entire variable domain, with the rest obtained from reference TRBV5-1 and TRBJ2-3, is as follows: KAGVTQTPRYLIKTRGQQVTLSCSPISGHRSVSWYQQTPGQGLQFLFEYFSETQRNKGNFPGRFSGRQFSNSRSEMNVSTLELGDSALYLCASSQQGLVDTQYFGPGTRLTVL.

The chain is built from TRBV7-2 and TRBJ2-7, with 10 bases aligning to TRBD1. The germline CDR1 and CDR2 sequences are SGHTA and FQGNSA. The CDR3 sequence is 15 residues long. V shed 3 bases and J 5 bases; nucleotides not matched to a gene: 7. In DNA form, the CDR3 reads TGTGCCAGCAGCTTCAAGACAGGGGGCTGGGACGAGCAGTACTTC. Translated, it gives CASSFKTGGWDEQYF.

This chain joins TRBV27 and TRBJ1-2; 11 bases are shared with TRBD1. CDR3 length: 14 amino acids. V gave up 3 bases and J gave up 8 bases; unmatched junction bases: 5. Germline V gene data show CDR1 as MNHEY and CDR2 as SMNVEV (reference sequence). The CDR3: CASSFGQGALGYTF. CDR3 sequence (DNA): TGTGCCAGCAGTTTTGGACAGGGGGCGTTGGGCTACACCTTC.

The V call is TRBV2, the J call TRBJ1-4; 8 bases are a match to TRBD1. The CDR3 is made up of 16 amino acids. Germline trimming cut 4 bases from V and 3 bases from J; bases unmatched to any gene: 7. Per the germline V gene, CDR1 is SNHLY and CDR2 is FYNNEI. CDR3 in amino acids: CASSVRGRLANEKLFF. In DNA form, the CDR3 reads TGTGCCAGCAGTGTCAGGGGGCGGCTGGCTAATGAAAAACTGTTTTTT.

The CDR3 bases are TGTGCCAGCAGGCCGGCCGGGACTCCGGTATCAAAGAACACTGAAGCTTTCTTT. It specifies CASRPAGTPVSKNTEAFF. The J gene is TRBJ1-1, the V gene TRBV7-9; possible D gene TRBD1, 5 bases. V lost 6 bases, J lost 1 base, and 24 bases lay in between. Germline CDR1 reads SEHNR; CDR2 reads FQNEAQ (reference sequence). There are 18 residues in the CDR3.

V usage is TRBV7-2 and J usage is TRBJ2-7; TRBD1 matches 9 bases. This CDR3 region has 15 residues. Trimming removed 4 bases from V and 3 bases from J; junction bases left unmatched: 7. The germline gives CDR1 SGHTA, CDR2 FQGNSA. This CDR3 is CASSYTGTGLYEQYF. CDR3 nucleotides: TGTGCCAGCAGCTACACCGGGACAGGGCTCTACGAGCAGTACTTC.

This chain links TRBV6-1 with TRBJ2-6, with TRBD2 matching over 9 bases. The V gene end was trimmed by 1 base and the J gene end by 3 bases; junction bases not matched to a gene: 16. There are 21 residues in the CDR3. Germline loops: CDR1 MNHNS, CDR2 SASEGT. The CDR3 DNA reads TGTGCCAGCAGTGAAGATATGGTCTCGCGGGAGGGTACTCGTGGGGCCAACGTCCTGACTTTC. Its protein product is CASSEDMVSREGTRGANVLTF.

The genes are TRBV7-8 and TRBJ1-3; D is unclear. The germline gives CDR1 SGHVS, CDR2 FQNEAQ. CDR3 size: 14 residues. V was trimmed by 5 bases and J by 7 bases, leaving 15 bases between them. The CDR3 spells CASSLSGRGNTIYF. Here the CDR3 DNA reads TGTGCCAGCAGCCTTTCTGGAAGAGGCAACACCATATATTTT.

The V gene is TRBV7-6, the J gene TRBJ1-1; TRBD1 agrees at 9 bases. V dropped 1 base and J dropped 0; count of bases not matched to a gene: 3. Germline V gives CDR1 SGHVS, CDR2 FNYEAQ. This CDR3 spans 16 amino acids. The CDR3 sequence: CASSLVGQGMNTEAFF. The CDR3 bases are TGTGCCAGCAGCTTAGTAGGACAGGGGATGAACACTGAAGCTTTCTTT.

V gene TRBV5-4 combines with J gene TRBJ2-3, with 10 positions matching TRBD2. Trimming at V came to 2 bases and at J to 3 bases, leaving 6 bases not matched to a gene. Germline CDR1 and CDR2: SGHNT and YYREEE (reference sequence). The CDR3 has 16 residues. Written as DNA, the CDR3 is TGTGCCAGCAGCTTCACTAGCGGGATCAGGACAGATACGCAGTATTTT. It is translated as CASSFTSGIRTDTQYF.